This TCR beta chain stems from a study of OX40 agonist ivuxolimab in advanced cancers. Study details: The dose of intravenous ivuxolimab that patients received every 2 weeks ranged from 0.01 to 10 mg/kg.

General observations from the study: Normalized T-cell clonal expansion was also low in some nonresponders.

Concerning this clone itself: The antigen remains undetermined.

Clones were read by immunoSEQ multiplex PCR, and TCRdb kept only the in-frame ones, dropping some. Here the sample spans approximately 76,000 clones, 86% being singletons. Systemic immunosuppression or autoimmune disease history was grounds to exclude patients. Patients had blood sampled at baseline and again on cycle 4 day 1 and cycle 7 day 1. The CDR3 is made up of 16 amino acids. Germline CDR1 reads MNHNS; CDR2 reads SASEGT. V shed 1 base and J shed 2 bases, with 9 bases lying between them. The V gene is TRBV6-1, the J gene TRBJ2-6, with no clear D. The sequence derives from an adult with an advanced solid tumor such as melanoma, head and neck, liver or kidney cancer. Sample: CD4+ or CD8+ T cells sorted from blood, taken in a trial of the OX40 agonist ivuxolimab. CDR3 residues: CASSEGRGTGANVLTF. In nucleotides, the CDR3 is TGTGCCAGCAGTGAAGGGCGCGGTACTGGGGCCAACGTCCTGACTTTC.